Each of the 31 T cell receptor beta chains below was sequenced from the same sample in a study of blood T cells in healthy people across ages. A sample-barcoded 5' primer and a J-beta primer mix were used in a second PCR of roughly 7 to 11 cycles. TCRdb itself ran the 5' RACE reads through MiXCR, one entry per CDR3 protein. The sample comprises over 600,000 distinct CDR3 sequences, approximately 40% of which are singletons, and 25% to 35% rests with the top ten. The sample was blood. These receptors originate from an elderly man in good health.

The chain recombines TRBV6-6 with TRBJ2-7, with D perhaps TRBD1 (6 bases). This CDR3 contains 13 residues. Per the germline V gene, CDR1 is MNHNY and CDR2 is SVGAGI (reference sequence). Trimming took off 5 bases at V and 5 bases at J, with 13 bases between the two ends. The CDR3 reads CASSLQGFHEQYF. For the CDR3, the DNA is TGTGCCAGCAGTCTACAGGGTTTCCACGAGCAGTACTTC.

The rearrangement uses TRBV9 and TRBJ2-3, with D possibly being TRBD2 (5 bases). The CDR3 has 15 residues. Germline V gene sequence: CDR1 SGDLS, CDR2 YYNGEE. Trimming shortened V by 3 bases and J by 1 base, and 12 bases separated the two germline ends. CDR3 amino acids: CASSGGGGRTDTQYF. Here the CDR3 DNA reads TGTGCCAGCAGCGGAGGCGGCGGGCGCACAGATACGCAGTATTTT.

This clonotype was counted a few times. The chain joins TRBV7-9 to TRBJ2-7, with no clear D. The CDR3 consists of 14 residues. CDR1 and CDR2 from the germline V gene are SEHNR and FQNEAQ (reference sequence). V was clipped by 5 bases and J by 1 base, with 12 bases between them. The CDR3 nucleotides read TGTGCCAGCAGCCCGAGTTTCCTATCCTACGAGCAGTACTTC. Its protein product is CASSPSFLSYEQYF.

DNA for the CDR3: TGTGCCAGCAGGAGACAGGGGCACACAGATACGCAGTATTTT. The encoded protein is CASRRQGHTDTQYF. This chain uses TRBV2 with TRBJ2-3; 8 bases agree with TRBD1. Germline V CDR1 and CDR2: SNHLY, FYNNEI. The CDR3 runs 14 residues. Trimming removed 6 bases from V and 2 bases from J; junction bases left unmatched: 4. Full variable domain (rest looked up from reference TRBV2 and TRBJ2-3): EPEVTQTPSHQVTQMGQEVILRCVPISNHLYFYWYRQILGQKVEFLVSFYNNEISEKSEIFDDQFSVERPDGSNFTLKIRSTKLEDSAMYFCASRRQGHTDTQYFGPGTRLTVL.

The chain joins TRBV6-5 to TRBJ1-1; D is unclear. V was trimmed by 7 bases and J by 0 bases, leaving 12 bases between them. Looked up from germline, CDR1 is MNHEY and CDR2 is SVGAGI. The CDR3 runs 14 residues. The CDR3 spells CASTPTNLNTEAFF. The CDR3 DNA sequence: TGTGCCAGCACCCCTACAAATCTGAACACTGAAGCTTTCTTT.

The gene calls are TRBV9 and TRBJ2-3; D ambiguous. The CDR3 covers 13 residues. Per the germline V gene, CDR1 is SGDLS and CDR2 is YYNGEE. V gave up 6 bases and J gave up 1 base, with 9 bases separating them. CDR3 loop: CASTPGGTDTQYF. CDR3 coding DNA: TGTGCCAGCACCCCGGGCGGCACAGATACGCAGTATTTT.

This clonotype is a singleton in its sample. The chain has TRBV15 and TRBJ2-3; D gene unclear. Between the trimmed V and J ends, which lost 0 bases and 8 bases, there was a span of 18 bases. This CDR3 is 16 amino acids long. CDR1 and CDR2 from the germline V gene are LNHNV and YYDKDF (reference sequence). For the CDR3, the DNA is TGTGCCACCAGCAGAGACACAGTTCCCAGTCTGGGTACGCAGTATTTT. Translation gives CATSRDTVPSLGTQYF.

The chain joins TRBV24-1 to TRBJ2-7; D might be TRBD2 (6 bases). The better agreement between TRBJ2-5 and the DNA end casts doubt on the J call. Germline CDR1 KGHDR, CDR2 SFDVKD. The CDR3 is 15 amino acids. The CDR3 DNA is TGTGCCACCAGTGAGAGGGACTTAACCCGGGAGACCCAGTACTTC. Translated, it gives CATSERDLTRETQYF.

This clonotype has more than one count but fewer than ten. The chain couples TRBV7-2 to TRBJ2-5, with D perhaps given as TRBD1 or TRBD2 (5 bases each). V dropped 2 bases and J dropped 2 bases, with 9 bases sitting between them. This CDR3 comprises 14 residues. Germline V gene sequence: CDR1 SGHTA, CDR2 FQGNSA. The CDR3 nucleotides read TGTGCCAGCAGCTTATGGGACGGACAAGAGACCCAGTACTTC. It codes for CASSLWDGQETQYF.

This sequence joins TRBV20-1 and TRBJ2-1, with D unclear. Per germline, CDR1 DFQATT and CDR2 SNEGSKA (reference sequence). V lost 3 bases to trimming and J lost 0 bases, with 12 bases between them. The CDR3 consists of 15 residues. CDR3 nucleotide sequence: TGCAGTGCTAGGGCAGGCCCGAGCTCCTACAATGAGCAGTTCTTC. Its translation is CSARAGPSSYNEQFF.

The chain is built from TRBV7-9 and TRBJ1-2; D gene uncertain. The CDR3 extends over 14 amino acids. Germline CDR1 is SEHNR and CDR2 is FQNEAQ (reference sequence). The germline V and J ends were trimmed by 5 bases and 2 bases, with 12 bases remaining between them. CDR3 region: CASSAGVGNYGYTF. The CDR3 DNA follows: TGTGCCAGCAGCGCCGGAGTTGGCAACTATGGCTACACCTTC.

V and J are TRBV7-2 and TRBJ1-2; D perhaps matches TRBD1 (6 bases). The V and J ends lost 5 bases and 4 bases respectively, with 17 bases between them. Germline V gene data show CDR1 as SGHTA and CDR2 as FQGNSA. The CDR3 has 15 residues. The CDR3 sequence: CASSLGAGELYGYTF. CDR3 DNA sequence: TGTGCCAGCAGCCTGGGGGCGGGGGAACTCTATGGCTACACCTTC.

The CDR3 protein is CASSSTRDIIRGYF. The CDR3, as DNA: TGTGCCAGCAGTTCTACCCGGGACATCATCCGGGGGTACTTC. J is TRBJ2-4 and V is TRBV6-5; D is perhaps TRBD1 (6 bases). CDR1 MNHEY and CDR2 SVGAGI come from the germline V gene. This CDR3 is 14 amino acids long. The V gene lost 4 bases and the J gene lost 15 bases, with 22 bases spanning the gap.

This chain joins TRBV12-3 or TRBV12-4 and TRBJ2-3; D is undetermined. V lost 2 bases, J lost 13 bases, and 25 bases lay in between. This CDR3 has 16 residues. As DNA, the CDR3 is TGTGCCAGCAGTTTAAGGCCCAGAGGTATCGCAGATGTGGAGTATTTT. It encodes CASSLRPRGIADVEYF.

This clonotype was counted a single time. V gene TRBV6-6 combines with J gene TRBJ2-7; either TRBD1 or TRBD2 may fit D (5 bases each). The DNA end is more similar to TRBJ2-5, so the J call may be wrong. The CDR3 covers 17 residues. Germline V lookup: CDR1 MNHNY, CDR2 SVGAGI (reference sequence). This CDR3 reads CASSYSPTRMGRETQYF. The CDR3 coding sequence is TGTGCCAGCAGTTACTCGCCTACTAGGATGGGACGGGAGACCCAGTACTTC.

The CDR3 nucleotides read TGTGCCAGCAGAAAATCGACAGGGAGCACAGATACGCAGTATTTT. Translating gives CASRKSTGSTDTQYF. The chain recombines TRBV11-1 with TRBJ2-3; 7 bases map to TRBD1. CDR1 is SGHAT and CDR2 is FQDESV in the germline V gene (reference sequence). CDR3 length: 15 amino acids. Trimming removed 6 bases from V and 0 bases from J; junction bases left unmatched: 6.

This clonotype has more than one count but fewer than ten. The V gene is TRBV20-1, the J gene TRBJ1-6; 9 bases fit TRBD1. The germline V gene encodes CDR1 DFQATT and CDR2 SNEGSKA (reference sequence). The length of the CDR3 is 16 residues. V shed 0 bases, J shed 10 bases, and the junction held 10 bases outside the gene matches. CDR3 protein: CSAREGSRTGESPLHF. The CDR3 DNA is TGCAGTGCTAGAGAGGGTTCGCGGACAGGGGAGTCACCCCTCCACTTT.

The chain recombines TRBV9 with TRBJ2-7; D gene ambiguous. Looked up from germline, CDR1 is SGDLS and CDR2 is YYNGEE. The CDR3 length is 13 residues. Trimming removed 4 bases at V and 0 bases at J, with 8 bases between. The CDR3 DNA is TGTGCCAGCAGCACTCCAGCCTCCTACGAGCAGTACTTC. This encodes CASSTPASYEQYF.

This clonotype was detected a few times. The DNA for the CDR3 is TGTGCCAGCTCCCGGGACCTTGACGAGACCCAGTACTTC. The encoded protein is CASSRDLDETQYF. The chain is built from TRBV18 and TRBJ2-5; TRBD1 or TRBD2 may be the D gene (5 bases each). Germline values: CDR1 KGHSH, CDR2 LQKENI. Trimming removed 6 bases from V and 5 bases from J, with 13 bases in between. This CDR3 spans 13 amino acids.

This clonotype occurred many times. This chain connects TRBV20-1 to TRBJ2-1; D unresolved. The CDR3 totals 12 residues. Trimming removed 2 bases at V and 5 bases at J, with 7 bases between. CDR1 and CDR2 from the germline V gene are DFQATT and SNEGSKA (reference sequence). As DNA, the CDR3 is TGCAGTGCTAGACCCCTCAACAATGAGCAGTTCTTC. Protein: CSARPLNNEQFF.

V and J are TRBV27 and TRBJ1-1; D gene uncertain. Trimming pared 3 bases from V and 0 bases from J, leaving 5 bases between. The CDR3 runs to 13 residues. The germline gives CDR1 MNHEY, CDR2 SMNVEV (reference sequence). CDR3 region: CASSFAMNTEAFF. The CDR3 nucleotides read TGTGCCAGCAGTTTCGCGATGAACACTGAAGCTTTCTTT.

The sample holds a few counts of this clonotype. The chain joins TRBV11-3 to TRBJ2-7; 7 nucleotides match TRBD2. The CDR3 extends over 15 amino acids. J lost 0 bases, V lost 5 bases, and 7 bases had no gene match. Looked up from germline, CDR1 is SGHNT and CDR2 is YENEEA. CDR3: CASSRGGGSSYEQYF. The CDR3 nucleotides are TGTGCCAGCAGCCGTGGGGGGGGAAGCTCCTACGAGCAGTACTTC. Drawing the rest from reference TRBV11-3 and TRBJ2-7, the complete variable domain is EAGVVQSPRYKIIEKKQPVAFWCNPISGHNTLYWYLQNLGQGPELLIRYENEEAVDDSQLPKDRFSAERLKGVDSTLKIQPAELGDSAVYLCASSRGGGSSYEQYFGPGTRLTVT.

CDR3 region: CASSLQKDSPLHF. DNA of the CDR3: TGTGCCAGCAGCTTACAGAAGGATTCACCCCTCCACTTT. The rearrangement uses TRBV7-2 and TRBJ1-6; no reliable D call. Per the germline V gene, CDR1 is SGHTA and CDR2 is FQGNSA. The CDR3 is 13 amino acids. The V end lost 2 bases, the J end lost 8 bases, and 7 bases lay between the germline ends.

CDR3 protein: CASSQVADYEQFF. DNA for the CDR3: TGCGCCAGCAGCCAAGTAGCGGATTATGAGCAGTTCTTC. This chain links TRBV4-3 with TRBJ2-1; perhaps TRBD2 as D (6 bases). The CDR3 runs to 13 residues. Germline values: CDR1 LGHNA, CDR2 YSLEER. Deletions cut 1 base from V and 8 bases from J, with 9 bases between.

This clonotype was seen ten or more times. V gene TRBV12-3 or TRBV12-4 combines with J gene TRBJ2-7; D not certain. The CDR3 covers 13 residues. The V end was cut by 1 base, the J end by 5 bases, with 9 bases between. The CDR3 DNA reads as TGTGCCAGCAGTTTAGATGGTCCCGACGAGCAGTACTTC. This gives the protein CASSLDGPDEQYF.

The V gene is TRBV7-9, the J gene TRBJ2-1, with D perhaps being TRBD1 or TRBD2 (5 bases each). Trimming shortened V by 1 base and J by 8 bases, and 12 bases separated the two germline ends. CDR3 size: 14 residues. Germline-derived CDR1 and CDR2 are SEHNR and FQNEAQ (reference sequence). CDR3 sequence: CASSLDVPGHEQFF. The DNA for the CDR3 is TGTGCCAGCAGCTTAGATGTCCCGGGGCATGAGCAGTTCTTC.

The chain uses TRBV20-1 and TRBJ2-5; 9 bases line up with TRBD2. The closer fit of TRBJ2-7 to the DNA end suggests the J call may be wrong. Germline V gene sequence: CDR1 DFQATT, CDR2 SNEGSKA (reference sequence). The CDR3 runs 17 residues. The CDR3, as DNA: TGCAGTGCTAGAGTCCGGACTAGCGTTCTCCCTCGGTACGAGCAGTACTTC. Its translation: CSARVRTSVLPRYEQYF.

This clonotype occurred a few times. The chain combines TRBV11-2 with TRBJ2-5, with 9 bases matching TRBD2. V shed 4 bases, J shed 2 bases, and the junction held 5 bases outside the gene matches. Germline V gene lookup returns CDR1 SGHAT and CDR2 FQNNGV. The CDR3 is made up of 15 amino acids. CDR3 nucleotides: TGTGCCAGCAGCTGGGGCCTAGCGGGGCAAGAGACCCAGTACTTC. This translates into CASSWGLAGQETQYF. Combining the CDR3 with reference TRBV11-2 and TRBJ2-5 gives the whole variable domain EAGVAQSPRYKIIEKRQSVAFWCNPISGHATLYWYQQILGQGPKLLIQFQNNGVVDDSQLPKDRFSAERLKGVDSTLKIQPAKLEDSAVYLCASSWGLAGQETQYFGPGTRLLVL.

This chain uses TRBV18 with TRBJ2-7; D gene ambiguous. Trimming stripped 3 bases from V and 2 bases from J, with 11 bases between. In germline, CDR1 is KGHSH, CDR2 LQKENI. The CDR3 sequence is 14 residues long. Here the CDR3 reads CASSPLPPAYEQYF. Here the CDR3 DNA reads TGTGCCAGCTCACCCCTCCCCCCAGCCTACGAGCAGTACTTC.

The rearrangement links TRBV5-1 to TRBJ2-3; maybe TRBD2 (6 bases). Germline V gene lookup returns CDR1 SGHRS and CDR2 YFSETQ. This CDR3 has 14 residues. V dropped 3 bases and J dropped 3 bases, with 11 bases sitting between them. The CDR3: CASSWRSGTDTQYF. The CDR3 DNA follows: TGCGCCAGCAGCTGGAGGAGCGGGACAGATACGCAGTATTTT.

This chain links TRBV18 with TRBJ1-5; 7 nucleotides align to TRBD1. Germline CDR1 and CDR2: KGHSH and LQKENI. The CDR3 is 14 residues long. V gave up 5 bases and J gave up 3 bases; unmatched junction bases: 4. This CDR3 reads CASSSTGINQPQHF. Here the CDR3 DNA reads TGTGCCAGCTCATCGACAGGGATCAATCAGCCCCAGCATTTT.